These 15 T cell receptor beta chains were all obtained from the same sample, sequenced in a study of T cells in Graves' hyperthyroidism and ophthalmopathy. TCR beta CDR3 regions were amplified from RNA. The TCR CDR3 was amplified in a first-round RT-PCR using the HTBI primer set. Via MiXCR, TCRdb re-called the multiplex PCR reads, giving one row per CDR3 protein. This table holds approximately 360,000 distinct CDR3 sequences, 15% to 18% found once. The sequencing input was blood. All receptors come from a woman aged 18 to 35 with Graves' hyperthyroidism that later progressed to Graves' ophthalmopathy.

About this clonotype itself: A read error may explain this, as a much larger clone is one base away. The chain links TRBV28 to TRBJ2-1; D may be TRBD2 (6 bases). CDR1 and CDR2 (germline): MDHEN, SYDVKM. The CDR3 length is 14 residues. The germline V and J ends were trimmed by 11 bases and 0 bases, with 14 bases remaining between them. CDR3 bases: TGTGCCGGCTCGGGGGTAAACTCCTACAATGAGCAGTTCTTC. Protein sequence: CAGSGVNSYNEQFF. Full variable domain (missing parts from reference TRBV28 and TRBJ2-1): DVKVTQSSRYLVKRTGEKVFLECVQDMDHENMFWYRQDPGLGLRLIYFSYDVKMKEKGDIPEGYSVSREKKERFSLILESASTNQTSMYLCAGSGVNSYNEQFFGPGTRLTVL.

Ten or more counts support this clonotype. The V call is TRBV5-5, the J call TRBJ1-1; possible D gene TRBD1, 6 bases. The germline V gene has CDR1 SGHKS and CDR2 YYEKEE (reference sequence). The CDR3 spans 14 residues. Trimming took off 0 bases at V and 1 base at J, with 7 bases between the two ends. The DNA for the CDR3 is TGTGCCAGCAGCTTGGACAGGGCGAACACTGAAGCTTTCTTT. The encoded protein is CASSLDRANTEAFF.

This clonotype occurred many times. The rearrangement uses TRBV7-9 and TRBJ1-1; D remains unclear. V shed 0 bases and J shed 3 bases, with 14 bases lying between them. This CDR3 has 16 amino acids. Germline CDR1 is SEHNR and CDR2 is FQNEAQ (reference sequence). The CDR3 coding sequence is TGTGCCAGCAGCTTAGCAGTCTCCGGAAGGGACACTGAAGCTTTCTTT. This gives the protein CASSLAVSGRDTEAFF.

The chain recombines TRBV19 with TRBJ2-1; 12 nucleotides agree with TRBD2. The CDR3 covers 20 residues. The germline CDR1 and CDR2 sequences are LNHDA and SQIVND (reference sequence). V shed 5 bases, J shed 0 bases, and the junction held 14 bases outside the gene matches. CDR3 in amino acids: CASSRGPGLAGRGSYNEQFF. Here the CDR3 DNA reads TGTGCCAGTAGTCGGGGGCCGGGACTAGCGGGTCGGGGCTCCTACAATGAGCAGTTCTTC.

The rearrangement uses TRBV19 and TRBJ1-3; D is possibly TRBD1 (5 bases). This CDR3 is 15 amino acids long. Germline assignment: CDR1 LNHDA and CDR2 SQIVND (reference sequence). The V and J ends lost 5 bases and 0 bases respectively, with 11 bases between them. The DNA of the CDR3 is TGTGCCAGTAGTCCGCCAGGGTTCTCTGGAAACACCATATATTTT. Translated: CASSPPGFSGNTIYF.

This clonotype was detected a few times. This sequence joins TRBV5-1 and TRBJ2-3; 7 nucleotides line up with TRBD1. This CDR3 has 14 residues. Per germline, CDR1 SGHRS and CDR2 YFSETQ. V was pared by 1 base and J by 6 bases, with 5 bases of the junction left unmatched. In DNA, the CDR3 is TGCGCCAGCAGCTTGAAGGGGGCTGGGGATACGCAGTATTTT. Amino acid sequence: CASSLKGAGDTQYF. Combining the CDR3 with reference TRBV5-1 and TRBJ2-3 gives the whole variable domain KAGVTQTPRYLIKTRGQQVTLSCSPISGHRSVSWYQQTPGQGLQFLFEYFSETQRNKGNFPGRFSGRQFSNSRSEMNVSTLELGDSALYLCASSLKGAGDTQYFGPGTRLTVL.

This clonotype was observed a few times. A much larger clone differs by one base, so this may be a read error. V gene TRBV5-4 combines with J gene TRBJ2-7; the match to TRBD1 covers 8 bases. V lost 3 bases, J lost 5 bases, and 4 bases stayed unmatched. The germline V gene encodes CDR1 SGHNT and CDR2 YYREEE (reference sequence). This CDR3 has 13 amino acids. The chain's CDR3 is CASSSGQANEQYF. CDR3 DNA sequence: TGTGCCAGCAGCTCGGGACAGGCCAACGAGCAGTACTTC.

This clonotype showed up many times. This chain uses TRBV2 with TRBJ2-7; D ambiguous. This CDR3 has 11 residues. CDR1 is SNHLY and CDR2 is FYNNEI in the germline V gene. Trimming pared 3 bases from V and 4 bases from J, leaving 4 bases between. CDR3 protein: CASSDWYEQYF. As DNA, the CDR3 is TGTGCCAGCAGTGATTGGTACGAGCAGTACTTC.

This clonotype has only a few counts. The genes are TRBV20-1 and TRBJ1-2; D unclear. The germline V gene has CDR1 DFQATT and CDR2 SNEGSKA (reference sequence). V gave up 3 bases and J gave up 3 bases, with 11 bases separating them. The CDR3 is 13 amino acids. CDR3 sequence reads: CSASESFHYGYTF. In nucleotides, the CDR3 is TGCAGTGCTAGTGAAAGTTTCCACTATGGCTACACCTTC.

This clonotype has just one count. This may arise from a read error, as a much more abundant clone is one base away. The rearrangement uses TRBV5-5 and TRBJ2-4; a possible D gene is TRBD1 (5 bases). The germline V gene has CDR1 SGHKS and CDR2 YYEKEE (reference sequence). This CDR3 spans 16 amino acids. CDR3 region: CASSHVNTGSKKIQYF. The DNA of the CDR3 is TGCGCCAGCAGCCACGTTAACACAGGATCCAAAAAGATTCAGTACTTC.

Regarding this clonotype: The junction and the germline gene differ at one end; a read error may be behind it. The V and J genes are TRBV9 and TRBJ2-1, with 9 positions matching TRBD2. Germline lookup yields CDR1 SGDLS and CDR2 YYNGEE. The CDR3 is 15 amino acids. The CDR3 DNA follows: TGTGCCAGCACCGTAGCGGGAGCTTACTACAATGAGCAGTTCTTC. Protein: CASTVAGAYYNEQFF.

J is TRBJ2-5 and V is TRBV15; 9 bases are shared with TRBD2. Germline-derived CDR1 and CDR2 are LNHNV and YYDKDF (reference sequence). CDR3 length: 16 amino acids. V was clipped by 3 bases and J by 3 bases; unmatched bases: 8. CDR3 in DNA: TGTGCCACCAGCAGGGGCTTTAGCGGGAGTAAAGAGACCCAGTACTTC. It codes for CATSRGFSGSKETQYF.

The chain's CDR3 is CAISFTGTSSVGPGINEQFF. The CDR3 nucleotides read TGTGCCATCAGTTTCACCGGGACTAGTTCGGTAGGCCCCGGGATTAATGAGCAGTTCTTC. The J gene is TRBJ2-1, the V gene TRBV10-3, with 8 bases aligning to TRBD2. Trimming took 5 bases from V and 7 from J; bases not matched to a gene: 25. The CDR3 spans 20 residues. Germline V gives CDR1 ENHRY, CDR2 SYGVKD.

The table lists this clonotype with many counts. The chain links TRBV12-3 or TRBV12-4 to TRBJ2-7; TRBD1 aligns across 8 bases. With 5 bases clipped from V and 3 bases from J, the junction kept 12 bases outside the gene matches. The length of the CDR3 is 16 residues. CDR3 sequence: CASSRRIDRGDYEQYF. Written as DNA, the CDR3 is TGTGCCAGCAGTCGCAGGATCGACAGGGGCGACTACGAGCAGTACTTC.

This clonotype was counted between two and nine times. The chain uses TRBV6-2 or TRBV6-3 and TRBJ2-7, with 11 bases matching TRBD1. J lost 5 bases, V lost 0 bases, and 12 bases had no gene match. The CDR3 is 18 amino acids. Germline-derived CDR1 and CDR2 are MNHEY and SVGEGT. The CDR3 spells CASSYSAGQGGPLDEQYF. CDR3 bases: TGTGCCAGCAGTTACTCGGCGGGACAGGGGGGGCCATTGGACGAGCAGTACTTC.